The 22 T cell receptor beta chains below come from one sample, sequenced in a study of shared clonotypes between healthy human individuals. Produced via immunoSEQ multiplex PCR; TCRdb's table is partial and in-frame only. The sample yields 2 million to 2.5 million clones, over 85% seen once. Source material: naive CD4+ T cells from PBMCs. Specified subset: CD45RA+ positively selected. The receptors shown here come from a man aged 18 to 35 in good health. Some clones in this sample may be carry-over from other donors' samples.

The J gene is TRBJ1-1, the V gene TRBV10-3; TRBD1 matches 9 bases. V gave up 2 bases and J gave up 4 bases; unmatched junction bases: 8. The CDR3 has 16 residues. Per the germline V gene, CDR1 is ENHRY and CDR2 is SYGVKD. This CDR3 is CAISERTGVGGTEAFF. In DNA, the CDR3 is TGTGCCATCAGTGAGAGGACAGGGGTTGGTGGCACTGAAGCTTTCTTT.

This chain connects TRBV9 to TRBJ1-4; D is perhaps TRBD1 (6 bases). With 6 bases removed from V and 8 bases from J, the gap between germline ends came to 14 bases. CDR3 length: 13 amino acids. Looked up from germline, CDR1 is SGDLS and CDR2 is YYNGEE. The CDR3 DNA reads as TGTGCCAGCACCCGGACAGACGGGGAAAAACTGTTTTTT. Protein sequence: CASTRTDGEKLFF.

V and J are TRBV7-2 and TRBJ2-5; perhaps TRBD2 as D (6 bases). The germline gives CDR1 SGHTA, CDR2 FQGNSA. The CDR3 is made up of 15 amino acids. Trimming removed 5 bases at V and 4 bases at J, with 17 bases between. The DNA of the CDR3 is TGTGCCAGCAGCCGCGGGGCCCCTGGGGGAGAGACCCAGTACTTC. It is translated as CASSRGAPGGETQYF.

CDR3 residues: CASSPTGIYEQYF. The CDR3 nucleotides are TGTGCCAGCAGCCCGACAGGGATTTACGAGCAGTACTTC. V usage is TRBV11-2 and J usage is TRBJ2-7; TRBD1 matches at 7 bases. This CDR3 comprises 13 residues. Trimming took 5 bases from V and 4 from J; bases not matched to a gene: 5. Germline values: CDR1 SGHAT, CDR2 FQNNGV.

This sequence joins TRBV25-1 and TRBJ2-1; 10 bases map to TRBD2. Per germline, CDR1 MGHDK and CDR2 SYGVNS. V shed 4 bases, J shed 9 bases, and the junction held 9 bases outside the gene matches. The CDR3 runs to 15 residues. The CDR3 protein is CASSGRLAGDGEQFF. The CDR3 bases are TGTGCCAGCAGTGGGCGCCTAGCGGGAGATGGTGAGCAGTTCTTC.

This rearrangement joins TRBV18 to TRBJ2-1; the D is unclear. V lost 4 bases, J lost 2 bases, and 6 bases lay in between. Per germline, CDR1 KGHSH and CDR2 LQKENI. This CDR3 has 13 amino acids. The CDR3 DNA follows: TGTGCCAGCTCACTATCCCCCTACAATGAGCAGTTCTTC. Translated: CASSLSPYNEQFF. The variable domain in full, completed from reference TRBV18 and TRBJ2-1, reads NAGVMQNPRHLVRRRGQEARLRCSPMKGHSHVYWYRQLPEEGLKFMVYLQKENIIDESGMPKERFSAEFPKEGPSILRIQQVVRGDSAAYFCASSLSPYNEQFFGPGTRLTVL.

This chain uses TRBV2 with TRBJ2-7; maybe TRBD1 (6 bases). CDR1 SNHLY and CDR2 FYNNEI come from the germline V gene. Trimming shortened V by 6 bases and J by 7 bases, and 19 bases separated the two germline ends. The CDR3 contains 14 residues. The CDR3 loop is CASRVQGGPSEQYF. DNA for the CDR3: TGTGCCAGCAGGGTACAGGGTGGTCCTTCTGAGCAGTACTTC. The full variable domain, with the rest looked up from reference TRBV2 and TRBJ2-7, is EPEVTQTPSHQVTQMGQEVILRCVPISNHLYFYWYRQILGQKVEFLVSFYNNEISEKSEIFDDQFSVERPDGSNFTLKIRSTKLEDSAMYFCASRVQGGPSEQYFGPGTRLTVT.

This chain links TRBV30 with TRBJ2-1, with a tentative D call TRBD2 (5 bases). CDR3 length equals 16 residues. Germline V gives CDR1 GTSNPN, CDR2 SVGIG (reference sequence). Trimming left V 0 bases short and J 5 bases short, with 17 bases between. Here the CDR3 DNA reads TGTGCCTGGAGTGTAGGATCTAGCAGTCTACACAATGAGCAGTTCTTC. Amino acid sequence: CAWSVGSSSLHNEQFF.

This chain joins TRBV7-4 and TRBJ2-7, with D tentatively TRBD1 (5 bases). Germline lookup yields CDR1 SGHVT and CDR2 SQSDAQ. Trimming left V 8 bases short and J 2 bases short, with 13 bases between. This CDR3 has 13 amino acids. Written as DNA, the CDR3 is TGTGCCAGCGCCCGACAGCCACCCTACGAGCAGTACTTC. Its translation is CASARQPPYEQYF.

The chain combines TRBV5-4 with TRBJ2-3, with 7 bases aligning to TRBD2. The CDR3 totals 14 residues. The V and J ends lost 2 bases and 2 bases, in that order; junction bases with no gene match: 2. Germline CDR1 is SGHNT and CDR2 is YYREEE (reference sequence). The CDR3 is CASSFGTITDTQYF. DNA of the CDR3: TGTGCCAGCAGCTTTGGGACTATCACAGATACGCAGTATTTT.

This CDR3 reads CASSLEAGSSEQFF. CDR3 bases: TGCGCCAGCAGCTTGGAGGCAGGGTCTAGCGAGCAGTTCTTC. The rearrangement joins TRBV5-1 to TRBJ2-1; D might be TRBD1 or TRBD2, each matching 5 bases. The V end was cut by 0 bases, the J end by 10 bases, with 14 bases between. The CDR3 totals 14 residues. CDR1 is SGHRS, CDR2 YFSETQ, per germline.

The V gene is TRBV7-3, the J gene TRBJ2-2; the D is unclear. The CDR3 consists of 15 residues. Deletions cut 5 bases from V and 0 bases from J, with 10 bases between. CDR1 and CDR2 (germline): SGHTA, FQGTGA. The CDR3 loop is CASSAFSANTGELFF. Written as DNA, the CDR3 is TGTGCCAGCAGCGCCTTCTCGGCGAACACCGGGGAGCTGTTTTTT.

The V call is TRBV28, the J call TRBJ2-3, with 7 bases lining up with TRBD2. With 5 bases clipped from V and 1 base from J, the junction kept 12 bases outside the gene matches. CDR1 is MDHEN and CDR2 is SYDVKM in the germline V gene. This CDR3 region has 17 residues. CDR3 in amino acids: CASSPPSGMVGTDTQYF. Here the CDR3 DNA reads TGTGCCAGCAGTCCGCCGAGCGGGATGGTTGGCACAGATACGCAGTATTTT.

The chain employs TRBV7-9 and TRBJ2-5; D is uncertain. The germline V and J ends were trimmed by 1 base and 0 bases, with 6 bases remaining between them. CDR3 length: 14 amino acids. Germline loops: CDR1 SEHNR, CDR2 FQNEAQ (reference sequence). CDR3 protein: CASSLGANQETQYF. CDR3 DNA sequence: TGTGCCAGCAGCTTAGGAGCAAACCAAGAGACCCAGTACTTC.

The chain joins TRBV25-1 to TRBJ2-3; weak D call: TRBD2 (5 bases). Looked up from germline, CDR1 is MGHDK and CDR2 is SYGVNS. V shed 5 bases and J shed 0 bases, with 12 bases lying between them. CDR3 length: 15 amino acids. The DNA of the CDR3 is TGTGCCAGCAGTCTAGCCGGCTCTAGCACAGATACGCAGTATTTT. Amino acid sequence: CASSLAGSSTDTQYF.

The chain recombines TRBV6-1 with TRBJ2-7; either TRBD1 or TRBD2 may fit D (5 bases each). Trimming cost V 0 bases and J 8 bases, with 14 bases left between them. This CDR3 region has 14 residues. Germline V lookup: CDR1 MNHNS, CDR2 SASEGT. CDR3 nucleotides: TGTGCCAGCAGTGAAGCCGGGACCGGCCTCAAGCAGTACTTC. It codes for CASSEAGTGLKQYF.

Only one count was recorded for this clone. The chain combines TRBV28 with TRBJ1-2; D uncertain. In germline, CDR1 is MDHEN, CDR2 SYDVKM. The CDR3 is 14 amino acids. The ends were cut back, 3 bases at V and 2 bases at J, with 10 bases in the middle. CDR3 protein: CASSFSTVNYGYTF. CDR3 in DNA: TGTGCCAGCAGTTTTAGTACAGTAAACTATGGCTACACCTTC.

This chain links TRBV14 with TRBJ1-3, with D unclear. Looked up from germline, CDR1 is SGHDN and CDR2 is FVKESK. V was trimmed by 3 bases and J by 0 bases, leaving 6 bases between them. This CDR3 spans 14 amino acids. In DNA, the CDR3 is TGTGCCAGCAGCCAGGGGATCTCTGGAAACACCATATATTTT. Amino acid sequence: CASSQGISGNTIYF.

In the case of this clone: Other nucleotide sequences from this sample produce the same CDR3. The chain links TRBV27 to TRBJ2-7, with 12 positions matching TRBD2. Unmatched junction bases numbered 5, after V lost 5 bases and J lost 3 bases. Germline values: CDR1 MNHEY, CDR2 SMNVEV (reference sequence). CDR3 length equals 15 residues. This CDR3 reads CASSPRLAGVYEQYF. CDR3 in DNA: TGTGCCAGCAGTCCCCGACTAGCGGGAGTCTACGAGCAGTACTTC.

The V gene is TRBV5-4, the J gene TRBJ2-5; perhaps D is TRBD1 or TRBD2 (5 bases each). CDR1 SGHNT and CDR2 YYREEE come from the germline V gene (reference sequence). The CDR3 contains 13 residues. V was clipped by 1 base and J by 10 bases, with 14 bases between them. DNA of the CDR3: TGTGCCAGCAGCTTGATCCGGGGCGGCGACCAGTACTTC. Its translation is CASSLIRGGDQYF.

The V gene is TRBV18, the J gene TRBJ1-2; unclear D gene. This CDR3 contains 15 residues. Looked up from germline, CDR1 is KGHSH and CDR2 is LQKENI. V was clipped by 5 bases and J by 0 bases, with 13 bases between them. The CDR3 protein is CASSARRDTNYGYTF. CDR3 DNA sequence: TGTGCCAGCTCAGCACGGCGGGATACTAACTATGGCTACACCTTC.

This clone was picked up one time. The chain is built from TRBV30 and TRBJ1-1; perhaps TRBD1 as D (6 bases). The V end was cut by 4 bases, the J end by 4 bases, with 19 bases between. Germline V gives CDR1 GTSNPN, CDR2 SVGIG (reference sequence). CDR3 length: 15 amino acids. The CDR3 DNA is TGTGCCTGGAACACGTTTAGGACAGTTTTCACTGAAGCTTTCTTT. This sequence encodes CAWNTFRTVFTEAFF.